This record looks at one T cell receptor beta chain sequence and its context. Its specific antigen is unknown. Base qualities are not at hand, and no much larger clone is one base apart. Additional sequencing covered unstimulated subsets from three donor pairs, namely CD8+ effector memory, CD4+ naive, CD8+ TEMRA, CD4+ memory and CD8+ naive. Sorted unstimulated T cells, along with proliferating T cells recovered from mixed lymphocyte reactions, underwent TCRbeta CDR3 sequencing. Fresh whole blood from 9 to 10 HLA-typed healthy donors served as the source for isolating PBMCs. CDR1 and CDR2 are read off the germline V gene (reference sequence) as PRHDT and FYEKMQ. From the cysteine through the phenylalanine, the CDR3 covers 15 amino acids. Just CDR3 DNA is preserved here, 45 bases in frame from base 1. The junction shows trimming of 5 bases on V and 1 base on J, plus 15 bases between the germline ends.

Library creation used the immunoSEQ multiplex PCR assay. Each sample had 85,000 to 100,000 TCR templates assayed by the deep sequencing platform. Genomic DNA extracted from sorted T cells was used for TCRbeta CDR3 sequencing. The authors processed their data as follows. The R programming language was used for clonal analysis of TCRbeta CDR3 data. Alloreactive CD4+ and CD8+ clones were defined by comparing unstimulated samples with post-reaction CFSE-low samples. Regulatory or non-regulatory origin was assigned to alloreactive CD4+ clones by matching of sequences to sorted unstimulated Treg and non-Treg repertoires. The table was pulled from immuneACCESS by TCRdb, which kept in-frame rearrangements only. Such tables lose some clones; where checked, under half of the loss comes from unresolved V genes, and the rest has no known cause. V and J calls and clone size are those listed in that table; D and trimming were worked out from the DNA. The sample table shows tens of thousands of clones, and around 96% are seen once. The ten largest clones add up to around 0.093% of the sample.

This record belongs to a study of siplizumab effects on memory and regulatory T cells (dated by TCRdb to the late 2010s). In the study overall: The study examined how the anti-CD2 antibody siplizumab affects alloreactive T-cell subsets in allogeneic mixed lymphocyte reactions built from human PBMCs.

What the study reported, not specific to this receptor: No functional confirmation was obtained for the suppressive function of proliferating Tregs from siplizumab cultures. Among mappable alloreactive CD4+ clones, an average Treg-derived fraction of 68.8% was observed with siplizumab, compared with roughly 25% in control reactions. Compared with memory T cells, unstimulated naive T cells appeared more diverse, and naive cells seemed to make a substantial contribution to the alloresponse. Siplizumab significantly reduced the cumulative frequency of alloreactive sequences traceable to unstimulated CD4+ memory T cells. Sequences below about 10^-5 frequency were poorly captured, so only a minor fraction of alloreactive clones could be mapped to unstimulated subsets. A naive or memory phenotype could not be assigned to roughly 75-97% of proliferating CD4+ or CD8+ clones.

The sequenced sample consisted of naive CD8+ T cells sorted from blood. This specimen's cell subset or site label, interpreted: unstimulated naive T cells. The sequence joins TRBV13 to TRBJ2-7; TRBD2 might be the D gene, on 6 matching bases. The TCR originated in a human donor in good health. Here the CDR3 is given as CASSHTSGESYEQYF. The DNA is TGTGCCAGCAGCCATACCTCGGGGGAATCCTACGAGCAGTACTTC.